One sample yielded the 7 T cell receptor beta chains listed below, sequenced in a study of CD8 T cells in ankylosing spondylitis. TCRdb called the 5' RACE reads again in MiXCR, with one record for every CDR3 protein. In the table there are about 90,000 distinct CDR3 sequences, 27% of which are singletons. Sequenced: blood, either unsorted or a sorted T cell fraction (not recorded which). These receptors were collected from a male donor with ankylosing spondylitis or in good health (not recorded which).

V usage is TRBV28 and J usage is TRBJ2-1; TRBD1 might be the D (5 bases). The CDR3 has 14 amino acids. Germline assignment: CDR1 MDHEN and CDR2 SYDVKM. Trimming stripped 6 bases from V and 3 bases from J, with 12 bases between. The CDR3 loop reads CASSFGQGYNEQFF. CDR3 DNA sequence: TGTGCCAGCAGCTTCGGGCAGGGCTACAATGAGCAGTTCTTC.

This clonotype was picked up a small number of times. The chain joins TRBV6-5 to TRBJ2-5; TRBD2 is a possible D gene (5 bases). V was trimmed by 0 bases and J by 5 bases, leaving 13 bases between them. Germline V gene data show CDR1 as MNHEY and CDR2 as SVGAGI. This CDR3 has 15 amino acids. In nucleotides, the CDR3 is TGTGCCAGCAGTTACTCGAAGGTCCCGGGGGAGACCCAGTACTTC. The encoded protein is CASSYSKVPGETQYF.

This clonotype was detected a few times. The chain has TRBV9 and TRBJ2-5; 7 nucleotides line up with TRBD1. Trimming cost V 4 bases and J 4 bases; bases outside gene matches: 10. Looked up from germline, CDR1 is SGDLS and CDR2 is YYNGEE. The CDR3 spans 15 residues. In DNA, the CDR3 is TGTGCCAGCAGCCCACCACCACGACAGGGAGAGACCCAGTACTTC. It specifies CASSPPPRQGETQYF. Looking up the rest from reference TRBV9 and TRBJ2-5 gives the full variable domain: DSGVTQTPKHLITATGQRVTLRCSPRSGDLSVYWYQQSLDQGLQFLIQYYNGEERAKGNILERFSAQQFPDLHSELNLSSLELGDSALYFCASSPPPRQGETQYFGPGTRLLVL.

This clonotype turned up a few times. V and J are TRBV6-5 and TRBJ2-7; TRBD2 matches 8 bases. Germline values: CDR1 MNHEY, CDR2 SVGAGI. CDR3 length: 14 residues. With 4 bases clipped from V and 4 bases from J, the junction kept 6 bases outside the gene matches. This chain's CDR3 is CASSLAGPTYEQYF. In nucleotides, the CDR3 is TGTGCCAGCAGTTTAGCGGGACCGACTTACGAGCAGTACTTC.

V and J are TRBV24-1 and TRBJ1-2; D call uncertain. CDR3 length equals 14 residues. The V gene's germline CDR1 is KGHDR and CDR2 SFDVKD. With 3 bases removed from V and 8 bases from J, the gap between germline ends came to 15 bases. The CDR3 nucleotides are TGTGCCACCAGTGATCAGACACGCCTCGGGGGCTACACCTTC. This sequence encodes CATSDQTRLGGYTF.

V gene TRBV5-6 combines with J gene TRBJ1-2; TRBD1 might be the D (5 bases). The germline gives CDR1 SGHDT, CDR2 YYEEEE. The CDR3 runs 14 residues. V was shortened by 4 bases and J by 7 bases, with 17 bases between the two germline ends. The CDR3 is CASSLGTPAVGYTF. The CDR3 DNA follows: TGTGCCAGCAGCCTCGGGACTCCAGCAGTTGGCTACACCTTC.

This clonotype occurred many times. The gene calls are TRBV9 and TRBJ1-3, with D possibly being TRBD1 (6 bases). Deletions cut 1 base from V and 0 bases from J, with 11 bases between. The CDR3 loop spans 16 amino acids. Germline-derived CDR1 and CDR2 are SGDLS and YYNGEE. CDR3 sequence reads: CASSVRRDNSGNTIYF. The CDR3 DNA follows: TGTGCCAGCAGCGTACGACGGGACAACTCTGGAAACACCATATATTTT.